This T cell receptor beta chain is from a study of regulatory T cells in long-lasting Graves disease. This CDR3 spans 15 amino acids. V dropped 5 bases and J dropped 2 bases, with 13 bases sitting between them. iRepertoire HTBI primers and Arm-PCR of CDR3 regions built TCR beta libraries. Each CDR3 protein is one row after TCRdb ran MiXCR on the multiplex PCR reads. The table lists fewer than 450,000 distinct CDR3 sequences, about 15% of them singletons, with roughly 8% in the top ten. Regarding the study as a whole: Study of thyroid tissue was not done, with only peripheral blood studied.

This clonotype was observed many times. Its antigen is as yet unknown. Time point meaning: newly diagnosed GD, antithyroid drugs for less than 3 months. PBMC RNA was the source of the TCR library. The sample also formed part of further work on T cells in Graves' hyperthyroidism and ophthalmopathy.

The V call is TRBV12-3 or TRBV12-4, the J call TRBJ1-5, with TRBD1 as a possible D gene (6 bases). The input for sequencing was peripheral blood mononuclear cells (PBMCs), taken at new diagnosis, from a patient treated with antithyroid drugs. This receptor was identified in a woman aged 40-49 years with Graves disease. As DNA, the CDR3 is TGTGCCAGCAGTCCGGGGGCCCAAGGCAATCAGCCCCAGCATTTT. This sequence encodes CASSPGAQGNQPQHF.